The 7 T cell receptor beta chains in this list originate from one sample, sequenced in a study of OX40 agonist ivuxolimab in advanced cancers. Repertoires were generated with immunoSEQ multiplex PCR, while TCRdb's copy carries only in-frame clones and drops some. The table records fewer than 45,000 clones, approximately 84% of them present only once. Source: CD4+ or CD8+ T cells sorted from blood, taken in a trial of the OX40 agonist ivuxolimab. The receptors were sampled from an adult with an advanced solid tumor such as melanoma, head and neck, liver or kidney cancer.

This CDR3 reads CSAALGLAGNEQFF. The CDR3 DNA follows: TGCAGCGCAGCGTTGGGACTAGCGGGGAATGAGCAGTTCTTC. The chain recombines TRBV29-1 with TRBJ2-1, with 13 positions matching TRBD2. Trimming removed 7 bases from V and 7 bases from J; junction bases left unmatched: 7. Germline loops: CDR1 SQVTM, CDR2 ANQGSEA. The CDR3 sequence is 14 residues long.

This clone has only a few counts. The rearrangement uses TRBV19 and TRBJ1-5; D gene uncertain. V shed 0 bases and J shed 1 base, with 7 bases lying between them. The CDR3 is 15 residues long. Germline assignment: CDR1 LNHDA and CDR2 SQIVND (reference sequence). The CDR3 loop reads CASSIDGLSNQPQHF. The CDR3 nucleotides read TGTGCCAGTAGTATAGATGGGCTGAGCAATCAGCCCCAGCATTTT.

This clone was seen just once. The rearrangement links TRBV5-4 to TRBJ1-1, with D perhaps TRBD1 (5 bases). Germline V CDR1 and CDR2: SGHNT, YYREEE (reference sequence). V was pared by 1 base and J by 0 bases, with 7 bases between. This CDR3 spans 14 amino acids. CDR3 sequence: CASSLPGLNTEAFF. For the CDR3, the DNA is TGTGCCAGCAGCTTGCCGGGGCTGAACACTGAAGCTTTCTTT.

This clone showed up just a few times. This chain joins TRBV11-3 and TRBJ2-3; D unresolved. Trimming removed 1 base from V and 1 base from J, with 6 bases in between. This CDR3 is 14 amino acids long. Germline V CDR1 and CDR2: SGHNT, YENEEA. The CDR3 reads CASSLVARTDTQYF. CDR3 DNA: TGTGCCAGCAGCTTAGTGGCTCGCACAGATACGCAGTATTTT.

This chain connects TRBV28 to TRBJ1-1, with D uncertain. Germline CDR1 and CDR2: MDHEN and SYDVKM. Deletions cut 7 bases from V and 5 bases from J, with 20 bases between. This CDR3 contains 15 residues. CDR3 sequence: CASTPFWGADTEAFF. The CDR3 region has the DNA TGTGCCAGCACACCCTTTTGGGGAGCTGATACTGAAGCTTTCTTT. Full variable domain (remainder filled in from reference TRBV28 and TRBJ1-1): DVKVTQSSRYLVKRTGEKVFLECVQDMDHENMFWYRQDPGLGLRLIYFSYDVKMKEKGDIPEGYSVSREKKERFSLILESASTNQTSMYLCASTPFWGADTEAFFGQGTRLTVV.

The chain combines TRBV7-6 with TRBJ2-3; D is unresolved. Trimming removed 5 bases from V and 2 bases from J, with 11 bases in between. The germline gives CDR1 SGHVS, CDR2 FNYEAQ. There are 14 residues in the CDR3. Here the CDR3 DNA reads TGTGCCAGCAGCACTACTCGCTTCACAGATACGCAGTATTTT. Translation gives CASSTTRFTDTQYF. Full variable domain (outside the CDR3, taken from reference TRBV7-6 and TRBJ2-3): GAGVSQSPRYKVTKRGQDVALRCDPISGHVSLYWYRQALGQGPEFLTYFNYEAQQDKSGLPNDRFSAERPEGSISTLTIQRTEQRDSAMYRCASSTTRFTDTQYFGPGTRLTVL.

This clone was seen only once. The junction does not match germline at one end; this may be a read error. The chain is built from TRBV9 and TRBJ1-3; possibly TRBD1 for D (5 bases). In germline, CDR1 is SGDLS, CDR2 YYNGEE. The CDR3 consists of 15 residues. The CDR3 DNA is TGTGCCAGCAGCGTACGGCAGGGTTCTGGAAGCACCATATATTTT. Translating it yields CASSVRQGSGSTIYF.